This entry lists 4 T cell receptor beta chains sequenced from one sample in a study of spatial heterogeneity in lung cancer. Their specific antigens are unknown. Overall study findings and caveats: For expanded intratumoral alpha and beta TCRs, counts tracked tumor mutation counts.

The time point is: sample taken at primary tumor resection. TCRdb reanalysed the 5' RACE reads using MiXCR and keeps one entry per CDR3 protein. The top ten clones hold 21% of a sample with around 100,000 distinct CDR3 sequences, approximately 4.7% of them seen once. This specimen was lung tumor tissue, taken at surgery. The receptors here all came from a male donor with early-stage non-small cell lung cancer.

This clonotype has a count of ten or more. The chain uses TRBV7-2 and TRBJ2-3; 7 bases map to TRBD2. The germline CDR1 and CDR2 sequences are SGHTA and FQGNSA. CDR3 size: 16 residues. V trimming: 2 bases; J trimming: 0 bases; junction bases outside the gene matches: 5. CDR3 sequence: CASSLIGRDSTDTQYF. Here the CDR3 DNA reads TGTGCCAGCAGCTTAATTGGGAGGGACAGCACAGATACGCAGTATTTT.

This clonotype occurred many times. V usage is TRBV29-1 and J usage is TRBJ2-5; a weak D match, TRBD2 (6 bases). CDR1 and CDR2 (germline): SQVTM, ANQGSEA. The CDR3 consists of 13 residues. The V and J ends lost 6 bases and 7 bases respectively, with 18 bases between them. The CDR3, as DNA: TGCAGCGTAAATAGCGGAGGGTTAGGGACCCAGTACTTC. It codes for CSVNSGGLGTQYF.

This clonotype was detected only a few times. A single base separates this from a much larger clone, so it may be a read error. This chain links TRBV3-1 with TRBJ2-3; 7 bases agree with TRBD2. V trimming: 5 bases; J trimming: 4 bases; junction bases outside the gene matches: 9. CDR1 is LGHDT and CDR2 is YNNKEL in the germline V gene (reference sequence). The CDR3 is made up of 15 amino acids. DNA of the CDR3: TGTGCCAGCAGCTCAGAGGCGGGAGTGGCAGATACGCAGTATTTT. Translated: CASSSEAGVADTQYF.

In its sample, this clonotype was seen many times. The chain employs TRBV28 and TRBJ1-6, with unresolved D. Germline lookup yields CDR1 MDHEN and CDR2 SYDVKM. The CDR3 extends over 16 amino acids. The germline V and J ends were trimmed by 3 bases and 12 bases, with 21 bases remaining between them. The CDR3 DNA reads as TGTGCCAGCAGTTTCTTAGCCTTTGGACTACCCAAACCCCTCCACTTT. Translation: CASSFLAFGLPKPLHF.